The 23 T cell receptor beta chains below were found in one sample sequenced in a study of T cells in Graves' hyperthyroidism and ophthalmopathy. The CDR3 regions of TCR beta were amplified from RNA transcripts. The HTBI primer set served for first-round RT-PCR of the TCR CDR3. TCRdb processed the multiplex PCR reads anew with MiXCR; each CDR3 protein has one entry. The sample has around 400,000 distinct CDR3 sequences; around 16% are singletons. The sample comprised blood. The receptors shown here come from a woman aged 18-29 years with Graves' hyperthyroidism that later progressed to Graves' ophthalmopathy.

The chain links TRBV7-9 to TRBJ2-7; TRBD2 agrees at 9 bases. The V segment lost 7 bases and the J segment 1 base; nucleotides outside the gene matches: 17. The germline CDR1 and CDR2 sequences are SEHNR and FQNEAQ (reference sequence). CDR3 length: 18 amino acids. CDR3 DNA: TGTGCCAGCACCCGGCGGGGGGCGGGAGGGCCGGCGTCCTACGAGCAGTACTTC. Translating gives CASTRRGAGGPASYEQYF. The full variable domain, with the rest looked up from reference TRBV7-9 and TRBJ2-7, is DTGVSQNPRHKITKRGQNVTFRCDPISEHNRLYWYRQTLGQGPEFLTYFQNEAQLEKSRLLSDRFSAERPKGSFSTLEIQRTEQGDSAMYLCASTRRGAGGPASYEQYFGPGTRLTVT.

This clonotype was counted at least ten times. This CDR3 reads CASSLGRAGHYEQYF. In DNA, the CDR3 is TGTGCCAGCAGCTTGGGACGAGCGGGACACTACGAGCAGTACTTC. This chain joins TRBV11-1 and TRBJ2-7; tentatively, D is TRBD2 (7 bases). This CDR3 is built from 15 residues. Between the trimmed V and J ends, which lost 3 bases and 3 bases, there was a span of 15 bases. From germline, CDR1 is SGHAT and CDR2 FQDESV (reference sequence).

This clonotype was seen at least ten times. The genes are TRBV9 and TRBJ2-3; 7 bases fit TRBD1. Losses at the gene ends were 0 bases for V and 2 bases for J; bases not matched to a gene: 9. CDR3 length: 17 amino acids. In germline, CDR1 is SGDLS, CDR2 YYNGEE. CDR3 bases: TGTGCCAGCAGCGTAGAACCAGGGACAGAGAACACAGATACGCAGTATTTT. Translation gives CASSVEPGTENTDTQYF.

This chain joins TRBV7-9 and TRBJ2-2; no clear D. V was pared by 5 bases and J by 7 bases, with 5 bases between. The CDR3 has 11 amino acids. The V gene's germline CDR1 is SEHNR and CDR2 FQNEAQ (reference sequence). This CDR3 reads CASSEDGELFF. The CDR3 DNA reads TGTGCCAGCAGCGAGGACGGGGAGCTGTTTTTT.

The chain joins TRBV12-3 or TRBV12-4 to TRBJ2-7; 7 positions match TRBD1. CDR3 length: 13 amino acids. The trim removed 6 bases at V and 9 bases at J, leaving 11 bases unmatched. CDR3 sequence reads: CASSYRQGLRQYF. The CDR3, as DNA: TGTGCCAGCAGCTATCGACAGGGTTTGCGGCAGTACTTC.

There are many counts of this clonotype. The chain has TRBV7-6 and TRBJ2-1; D ambiguous. In germline, CDR1 is SGHVS, CDR2 FNYEAQ. Trimming cost V 0 bases and J 6 bases, with 6 bases left between them. This CDR3 spans 13 amino acids. CDR3 sequence reads: CASSLADRNEQFF. The CDR3 DNA sequence: TGTGCCAGCAGCTTAGCAGACCGCAATGAGCAGTTCTTC.

The table lists this clonotype with many counts. The chain uses TRBV7-3 and TRBJ2-3; D remains unclear. The CDR3 has 17 amino acids. From germline, CDR1 is SGHTA and CDR2 FQGTGA. V was clipped by 6 bases and J by 2 bases, with 21 bases between them. CDR3 sequence reads: CASRLRFLSENTDTQYF. CDR3 in DNA: TGTGCCAGCAGACTAAGGTTCCTGTCGGAGAACACAGATACGCAGTATTTT.

This chain joins TRBV20-1 and TRBJ2-2, with D perhaps matching TRBD2 (5 bases). V dropped 3 bases and J dropped 8 bases, with 22 bases sitting between them. CDR3 length: 16 amino acids. In germline, CDR1 is DFQATT, CDR2 SNEGSKA (reference sequence). The CDR3 is CSASKGLTGMPGELFF. The CDR3 region has the DNA TGCAGTGCTAGTAAGGGTCTCACCGGGATGCCGGGGGAGCTGTTTTTT.

This clonotype was observed a few times. The chain is built from TRBV28 and TRBJ2-6; D possibly matches TRBD1 or TRBD2 (5 bases each). Germline V CDR1 and CDR2: MDHEN, SYDVKM. V lost 4 bases and J 18 bases, leaving 19 bases between the germline ends. The CDR3 spans 13 residues. The CDR3 reads CASSSRTLGTPTF. The DNA of the CDR3 is TGTGCCAGCAGTTCGAGGACTTTAGGGACCCCGACTTTC.

The chain uses TRBV7-3 and TRBJ1-2; TRBD1 agrees at 8 bases. V lost 5 bases to trimming and J lost 8 bases; unmatched junction nucleotides: 10. The CDR3 is 14 residues long. CDR1 is SGHTA, CDR2 FQGTGA, per germline. CDR3 in DNA: TGTGCCAGCAGCCCCTCGACAGGGGTGGGCGGCTACACCTTC. Its translation: CASSPSTGVGGYTF.

The chain links TRBV7-9 to TRBJ1-4, with D hard to call. There are 15 residues in the CDR3. V lost 2 bases, J lost 7 bases, and 14 bases lay in between. Germline assignment: CDR1 SEHNR and CDR2 FQNEAQ (reference sequence). The CDR3 loop reads CASSLSPFVGEKLFF. The CDR3 nucleotides read TGTGCCAGCAGCTTATCGCCTTTTGTAGGTGAAAAACTGTTTTTT.

In this sample, this clonotype turned up many times. In DNA form, the CDR3 reads TGTGCCAGCGAAATGGGGGCGGGAGAGACCCAGTACTTC. This sequence encodes CASEMGAGETQYF. The V gene is TRBV7-9, the J gene TRBJ2-5, with D possibly matching TRBD1 (6 bases). The CDR3 covers 13 residues. Trimming stripped 8 bases from V and 4 bases from J, with 14 bases between. Per germline, CDR1 SEHNR and CDR2 FQNEAQ (reference sequence).

At least ten counts were recorded for this clonotype. V and J are TRBV20-1 and TRBJ1-2; 7 bases map to TRBD1. Germline V gives CDR1 DFQATT, CDR2 SNEGSKA (reference sequence). The length of the CDR3 is 13 residues. J was trimmed by 4 bases and V by 0 bases; bases with no gene match: 2. CDR3 loop: CSAREAGGYGYTF. The CDR3, as DNA: TGCAGTGCTAGAGAGGCAGGGGGCTATGGCTACACCTTC.

This clonotype was observed a handful of times. This chain uses TRBV7-9 with TRBJ1-4; the D gene is possibly TRBD1 (5 bases). In germline, CDR1 is SEHNR, CDR2 FQNEAQ (reference sequence). Deletions cut 6 bases from V and 7 bases from J, with 12 bases between. The CDR3 loop spans 13 amino acids. In nucleotides, the CDR3 is TGTGCCAGCAGTAAGGAAGGGACTGAAAAACTGTTTTTT. Its translation is CASSKEGTEKLFF.

In this sample, this clonotype turned up a few times. A junction boundary mismatches the germline segment, possibly from a read error. The rearrangement uses TRBV3-1 and TRBJ1-6; a possible D gene is TRBD1 (5 bases). CDR1 is LGHDT and CDR2 is YNNKEL in the germline V gene (reference sequence). This CDR3 has 13 amino acids. CDR3 nucleotide sequence: TGCGCCAGCAGCCCAGGGTATAATTCACCCCTCCACTTT. Translating it yields CASSPGYNSPLHF.

This clonotype was counted only a few times. CDR3 amino acids: CASSPKYSRDSLYGYTF. As DNA, the CDR3 is TGTGCCAGCAGCCCCAAATATTCCCGGGACAGTCTCTATGGCTACACCTTC. The chain joins TRBV9 to TRBJ1-2, with TRBD1 identical over 7 bases. Germline V gene sequence: CDR1 SGDLS, CDR2 YYNGEE. CDR3 length: 17 amino acids. V lost 4 bases and J lost 4; bases outside the gene matches: 16.

The chain links TRBV30 to TRBJ2-1; 13 nucleotides line up with TRBD2. The germline V gene has CDR1 GTSNPN and CDR2 SVGIG (reference sequence). The CDR3 contains 21 residues. The junction had 17 bases not matched to a gene; V was cut back by 2 bases and J by 1 base. The CDR3 reads CAWSPPRGLAGEVGSYNEQFF. CDR3 nucleotide sequence: TGTGCCTGGAGTCCCCCGAGAGGACTAGCGGGAGAGGTAGGGTCCTACAATGAGCAGTTCTTC.

This clonotype was picked up many times. This chain links TRBV28 with TRBJ2-7; D may be TRBD1 or TRBD2 (5 bases each). Germline loops: CDR1 MDHEN, CDR2 SYDVKM. The V end lost 2 bases, the J end lost 3 bases, and 8 bases lay between the germline ends. This CDR3 comprises 13 residues. The chain's CDR3 is CASSLGGFYEQYF. The CDR3 DNA is TGTGCCAGCAGTTTAGGGGGATTCTACGAGCAGTACTTC.

About this clonotype: A much larger clone is a single base away; this may be a read error. V and J are TRBV24-1 and TRBJ2-1; possibly TRBD1 or TRBD2 for D (6 bases each). Germline CDR1 is KGHDR and CDR2 is SFDVKD. CDR3 length equals 15 residues. The CDR3 nucleotides are TGTGCCACCGGTGATTTGGGGGGCGGCCTGGGTGAGCAGTTCTTC. Translated: CATGDLGGGLGEQFF.

This clonotype was picked up one time. A single base separates this from a much larger clone, so it may be a read error. This CDR3 reads CASNFAMSSYNEQFF. The CDR3 region has the DNA TGTGCCAGCAACTTTGCCATGAGCTCCTACAATGAGCAGTTCTTC. The chain recombines TRBV7-9 with TRBJ2-1; unclear D gene. CDR1 is SEHNR and CDR2 is FQNEAQ in the germline V gene (reference sequence). The CDR3 has 15 residues. The V gene lost 7 bases and the J gene lost 0 bases, with 13 bases spanning the gap.

This clonotype was counted only a few times. The chain uses TRBV30 and TRBJ2-5; D may correspond to TRBD1 or TRBD2 (7 bases each). V lost 4 bases and J 5 bases, leaving 14 bases between the germline ends. CDR1 GTSNPN and CDR2 SVGIG come from the germline V gene (reference sequence). The CDR3 is made up of 13 amino acids. For the CDR3, the DNA is TGTGCCTGGAAGGGAGGGGGCTGGGAGACCCAGTACTTC. It yields the protein CAWKGGGWETQYF. The full variable domain, its missing parts supplied by reference TRBV30 and TRBJ2-5, is SQTIHQWPATLVQPVGSPLSLECTVEGTSNPNLYWYRQAAGRGLQLLFYSVGIGQISSEVPQNLSASRPQDRQFILSSKKLLLSDSGFYLCAWKGGGWETQYFGPGTRLLVL.

Many counts were recorded for this clonotype. The chain carries TRBV12-3 or TRBV12-4 and TRBJ1-1; D unclear. Trimming pared 3 bases from V and 11 bases from J, leaving 13 bases between. CDR3 length: 12 amino acids. The CDR3 DNA reads TGTGCCAGCAGTTTTGCCGAAGCGGTGGCTTTCTTT. This encodes CASSFAEAVAFF.

This clonotype showed up many times. CDR3 residues: CAWSGAGPYNEQFF. In DNA form, the CDR3 reads TGTGCCTGGAGTGGCGCAGGACCCTACAATGAGCAGTTCTTC. The rearrangement joins TRBV30 to TRBJ2-1; no reliable D call. In germline, CDR1 is GTSNPN, CDR2 SVGIG (reference sequence). There are 14 residues in the CDR3. V gave up 1 base and J gave up 2 bases, with 9 bases separating them.